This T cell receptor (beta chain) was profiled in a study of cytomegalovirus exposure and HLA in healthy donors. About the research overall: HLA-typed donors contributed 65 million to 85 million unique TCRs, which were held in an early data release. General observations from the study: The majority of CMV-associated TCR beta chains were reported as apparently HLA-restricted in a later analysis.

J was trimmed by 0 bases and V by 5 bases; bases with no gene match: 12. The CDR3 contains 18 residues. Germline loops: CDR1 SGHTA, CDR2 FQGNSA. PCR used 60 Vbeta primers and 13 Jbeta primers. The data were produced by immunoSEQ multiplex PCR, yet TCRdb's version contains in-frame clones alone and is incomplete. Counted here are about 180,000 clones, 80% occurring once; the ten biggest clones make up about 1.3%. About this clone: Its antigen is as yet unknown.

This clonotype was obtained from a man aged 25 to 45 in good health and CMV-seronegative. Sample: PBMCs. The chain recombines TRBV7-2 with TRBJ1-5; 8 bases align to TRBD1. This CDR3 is CASSISGTGGFSNQPQHF. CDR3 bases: TGTGCCAGCAGCATATCCGGGACAGGAGGGTTTAGCAATCAGCCCCAGCATTTT.